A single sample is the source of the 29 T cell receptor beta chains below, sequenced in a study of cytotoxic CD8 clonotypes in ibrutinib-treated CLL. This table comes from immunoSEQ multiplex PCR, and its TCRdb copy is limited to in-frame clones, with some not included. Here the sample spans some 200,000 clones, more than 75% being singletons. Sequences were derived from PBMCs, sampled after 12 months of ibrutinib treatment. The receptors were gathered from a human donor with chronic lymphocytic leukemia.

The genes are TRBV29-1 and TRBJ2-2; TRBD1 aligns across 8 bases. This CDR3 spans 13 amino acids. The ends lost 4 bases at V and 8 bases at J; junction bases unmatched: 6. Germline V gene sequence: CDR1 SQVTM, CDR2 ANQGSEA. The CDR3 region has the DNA TGCAGCGTTGGACAGGGGAATTTGGGGGAGCTGTTTTTT. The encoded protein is CSVGQGNLGELFF.

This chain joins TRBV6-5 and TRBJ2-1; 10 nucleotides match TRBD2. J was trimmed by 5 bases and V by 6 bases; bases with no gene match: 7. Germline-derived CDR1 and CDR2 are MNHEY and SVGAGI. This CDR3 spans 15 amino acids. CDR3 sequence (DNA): TGTGCCAGCAGCCCTTGGACTAGCGGAAACAATGAGCAGTTCTTC. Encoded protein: CASSPWTSGNNEQFF.

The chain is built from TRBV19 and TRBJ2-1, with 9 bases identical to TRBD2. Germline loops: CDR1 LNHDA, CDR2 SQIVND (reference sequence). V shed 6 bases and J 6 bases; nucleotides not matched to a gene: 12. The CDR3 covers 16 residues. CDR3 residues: CASSLAWRGGLNEQFF. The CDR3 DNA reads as TGTGCCAGTAGCCTAGCCTGGCGGGGGGGCCTCAATGAGCAGTTCTTC.

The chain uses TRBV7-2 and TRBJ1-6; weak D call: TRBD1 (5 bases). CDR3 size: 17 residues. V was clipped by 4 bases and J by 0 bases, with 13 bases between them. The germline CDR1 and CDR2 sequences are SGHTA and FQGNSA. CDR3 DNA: TGTGCCAGCAGCTCGGGACGGATGAGCTCCTATAATTCACCCCTCCACTTT. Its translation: CASSSGRMSSYNSPLHF.

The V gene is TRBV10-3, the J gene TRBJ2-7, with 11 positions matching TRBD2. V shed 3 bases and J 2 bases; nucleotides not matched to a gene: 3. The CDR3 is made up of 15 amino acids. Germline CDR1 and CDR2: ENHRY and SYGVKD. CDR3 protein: CAISDSSGRPYEQYF. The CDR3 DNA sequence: TGTGCCATCAGTGACTCTAGCGGGAGGCCCTACGAGCAGTACTTC.

CDR3 amino acids: CASSPWVENTGELFF. CDR3 sequence (DNA): TGTGCCAGCAGTCCCTGGGTAGAAAACACCGGGGAGCTGTTTTTT. This rearrangement joins TRBV2 to TRBJ2-2; D remains ambiguous. Trimming removed 5 bases at V and 2 bases at J, with 12 bases between. This CDR3 has 15 amino acids. CDR1 is SNHLY and CDR2 is FYNNEI in the germline V gene.

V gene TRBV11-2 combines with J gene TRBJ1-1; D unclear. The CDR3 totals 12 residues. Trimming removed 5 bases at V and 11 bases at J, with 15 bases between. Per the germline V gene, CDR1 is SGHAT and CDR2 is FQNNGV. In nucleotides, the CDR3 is TGTGCCAGCAGCCCCTGGGCTAGAGAGGCTTTCTTT. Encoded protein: CASSPWAREAFF. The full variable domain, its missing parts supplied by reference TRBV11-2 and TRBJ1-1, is EAGVAQSPRYKIIEKRQSVAFWCNPISGHATLYWYQQILGQGPKLLIQFQNNGVVDDSQLPKDRFSAERLKGVDSTLKIQPAKLEDSAVYLCASSPWAREAFFGQGTRLTVV.

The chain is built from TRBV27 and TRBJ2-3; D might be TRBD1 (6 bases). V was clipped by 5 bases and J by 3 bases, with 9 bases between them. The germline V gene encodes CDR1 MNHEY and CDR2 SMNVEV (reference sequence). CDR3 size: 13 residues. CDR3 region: CASSRQATDTQYF. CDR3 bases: TGTGCCAGCAGTCGACAGGCAACAGATACGCAGTATTTT.

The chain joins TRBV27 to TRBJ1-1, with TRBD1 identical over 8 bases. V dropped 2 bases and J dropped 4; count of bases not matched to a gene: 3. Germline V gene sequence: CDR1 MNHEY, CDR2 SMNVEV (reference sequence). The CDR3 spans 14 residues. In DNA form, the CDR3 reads TGTGCCAGCAGTTTAGGGACAGGTAGCACTGAAGCTTTCTTT. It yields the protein CASSLGTGSTEAFF.

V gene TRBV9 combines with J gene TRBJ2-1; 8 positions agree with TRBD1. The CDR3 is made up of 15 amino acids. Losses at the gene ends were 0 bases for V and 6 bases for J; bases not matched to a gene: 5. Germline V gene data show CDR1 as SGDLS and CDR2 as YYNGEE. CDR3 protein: CASSVGGQDLNEQFF. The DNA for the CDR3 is TGTGCCAGCAGCGTAGGGGGACAGGATCTCAATGAGCAGTTCTTC.

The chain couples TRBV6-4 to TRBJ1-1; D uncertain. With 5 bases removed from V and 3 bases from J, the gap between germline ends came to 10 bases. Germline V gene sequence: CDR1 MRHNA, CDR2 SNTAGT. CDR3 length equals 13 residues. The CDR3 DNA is TGTGCCAGCAGTCATCGAAGCGACACTGAAGCTTTCTTT. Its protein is CASSHRSDTEAFF.

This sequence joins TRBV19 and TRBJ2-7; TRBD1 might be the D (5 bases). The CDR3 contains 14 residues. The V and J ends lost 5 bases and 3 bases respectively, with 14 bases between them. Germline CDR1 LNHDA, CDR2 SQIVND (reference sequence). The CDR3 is CASSLQLGRYEQYF. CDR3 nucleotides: TGTGCCAGTAGTCTCCAGTTGGGGCGCTACGAGCAGTACTTC.

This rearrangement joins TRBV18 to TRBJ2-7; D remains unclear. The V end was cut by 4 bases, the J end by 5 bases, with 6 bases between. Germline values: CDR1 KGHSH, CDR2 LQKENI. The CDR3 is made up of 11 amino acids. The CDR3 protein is CASSLENEQYF. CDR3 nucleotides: TGTGCCAGCTCACTGGAGAACGAGCAGTACTTC.

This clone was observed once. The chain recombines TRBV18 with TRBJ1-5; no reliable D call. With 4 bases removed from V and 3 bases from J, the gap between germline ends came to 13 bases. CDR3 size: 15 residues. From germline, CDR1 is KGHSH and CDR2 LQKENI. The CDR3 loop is CASSQRGSYNQPQHF. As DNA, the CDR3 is TGTGCCAGCTCACAGCGGGGATCTTACAATCAGCCCCAGCATTTT. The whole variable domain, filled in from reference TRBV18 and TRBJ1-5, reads NAGVMQNPRHLVRRRGQEARLRCSPMKGHSHVYWYRQLPEEGLKFMVYLQKENIIDESGMPKERFSAEFPKEGPSILRIQQVVRGDSAAYFCASSQRGSYNQPQHFGDGTRLSIL.

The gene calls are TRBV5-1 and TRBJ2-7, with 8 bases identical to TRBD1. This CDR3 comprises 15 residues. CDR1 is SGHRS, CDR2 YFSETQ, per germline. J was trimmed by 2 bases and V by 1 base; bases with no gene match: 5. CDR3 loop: CASSLYGQGAYEQYF. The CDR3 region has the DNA TGCGCCAGCAGCTTGTACGGACAGGGAGCCTACGAGCAGTACTTC.

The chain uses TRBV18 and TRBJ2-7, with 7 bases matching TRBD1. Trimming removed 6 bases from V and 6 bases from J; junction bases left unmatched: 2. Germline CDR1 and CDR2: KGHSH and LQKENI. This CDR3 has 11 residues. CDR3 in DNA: TGTGCCAGCTCCGAGGGGGCCGAGCAGTACTTC. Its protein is CASSEGAEQYF.

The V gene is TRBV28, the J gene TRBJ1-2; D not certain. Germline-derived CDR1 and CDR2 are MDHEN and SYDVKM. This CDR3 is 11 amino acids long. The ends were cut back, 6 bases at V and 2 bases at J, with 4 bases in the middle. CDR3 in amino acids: CASSPNYGYTF. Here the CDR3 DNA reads TGTGCCAGCAGCCCGAACTATGGCTACACCTTC.

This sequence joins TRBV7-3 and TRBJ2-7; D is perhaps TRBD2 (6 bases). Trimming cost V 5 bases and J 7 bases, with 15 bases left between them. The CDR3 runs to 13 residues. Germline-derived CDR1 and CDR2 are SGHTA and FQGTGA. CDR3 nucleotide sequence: TGTGCCAGCAGCAGCCGGCCCGCGGGAGAGCAGTACTTC. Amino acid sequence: CASSSRPAGEQYF. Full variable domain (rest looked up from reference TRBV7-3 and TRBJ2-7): GAGVSQTPSNKVTEKGKYVELRCDPISGHTALYWYRQSLGQGPEFLIYFQGTGAADDSGLPNDRFFAVRPEGSVSTLKIQRTERGDSAVYLCASSSRPAGEQYFGPGTRLTVT.

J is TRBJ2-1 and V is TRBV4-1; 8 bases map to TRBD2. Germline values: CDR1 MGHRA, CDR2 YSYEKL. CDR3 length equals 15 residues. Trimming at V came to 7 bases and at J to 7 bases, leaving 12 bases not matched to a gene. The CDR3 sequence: CASTVAGGGWNEQFF. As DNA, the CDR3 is TGCGCCAGCACAGTCGCGGGAGGAGGATGGAATGAGCAGTTCTTC.

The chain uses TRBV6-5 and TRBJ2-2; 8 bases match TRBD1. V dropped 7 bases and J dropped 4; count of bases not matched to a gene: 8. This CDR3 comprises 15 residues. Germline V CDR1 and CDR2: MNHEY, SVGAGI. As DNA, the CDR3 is TGTGCCAGCATGCTCAGGGGGCGAGGCACCGGGGAGCTGTTTTTT. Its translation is CASMLRGRGTGELFF.

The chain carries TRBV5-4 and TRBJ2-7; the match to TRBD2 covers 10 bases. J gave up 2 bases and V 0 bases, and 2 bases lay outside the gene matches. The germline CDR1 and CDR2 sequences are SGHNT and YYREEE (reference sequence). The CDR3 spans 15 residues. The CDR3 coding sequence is TGTGCCAGCAGCTTGGCACTAGCGGGGACCTACGAGCAGTACTTC. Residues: CASSLALAGTYEQYF.

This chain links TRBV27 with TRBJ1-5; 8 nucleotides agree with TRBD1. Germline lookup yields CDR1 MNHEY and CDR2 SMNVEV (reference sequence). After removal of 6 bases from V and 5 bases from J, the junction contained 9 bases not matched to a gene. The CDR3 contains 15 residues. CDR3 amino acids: CASSPGTGPHQPQHF. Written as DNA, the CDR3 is TGTGCCAGCAGCCCCGGGACAGGACCCCATCAGCCCCAGCATTTT.

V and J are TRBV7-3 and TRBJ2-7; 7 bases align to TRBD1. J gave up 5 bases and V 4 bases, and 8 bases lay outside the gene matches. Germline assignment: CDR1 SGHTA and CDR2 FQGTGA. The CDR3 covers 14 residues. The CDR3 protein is CASSSGQAGHEQYF. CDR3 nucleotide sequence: TGTGCCAGCAGCTCAGGACAGGCTGGGCACGAGCAGTACTTC.

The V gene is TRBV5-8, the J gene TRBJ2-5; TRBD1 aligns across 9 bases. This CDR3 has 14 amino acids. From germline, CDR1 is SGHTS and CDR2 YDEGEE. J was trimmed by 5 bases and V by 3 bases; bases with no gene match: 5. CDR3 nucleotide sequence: TGTGCCAGCAGCTGGGGACAGGGTGAGGAGACCCAGTACTTC. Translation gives CASSWGQGEETQYF. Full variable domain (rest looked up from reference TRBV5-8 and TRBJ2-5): EAGVTQSPTHLIKTRGQQATLRCSPISGHTSVYWYQQALGLGLQFLLWYDEGEERNRGNFPPRFSGRQFPNYSSELNVNALELEDSALYLCASSWGQGEETQYFGPGTRLLVL.

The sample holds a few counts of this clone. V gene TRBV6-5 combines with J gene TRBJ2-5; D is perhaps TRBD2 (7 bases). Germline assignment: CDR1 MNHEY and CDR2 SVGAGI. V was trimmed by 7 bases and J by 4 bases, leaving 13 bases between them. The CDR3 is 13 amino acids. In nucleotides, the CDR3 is TGTGCCAGCACCGAGGGGGGGCGAGAGACCCAGTACTTC. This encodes CASTEGGRETQYF.

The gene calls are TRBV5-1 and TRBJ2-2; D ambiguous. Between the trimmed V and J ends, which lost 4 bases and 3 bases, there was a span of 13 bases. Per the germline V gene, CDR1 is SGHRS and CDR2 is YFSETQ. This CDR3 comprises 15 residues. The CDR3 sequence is CASSANGQHTGELFF. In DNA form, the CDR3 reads TGCGCCAGCAGCGCAAACGGCCAGCACACCGGGGAGCTGTTTTTT. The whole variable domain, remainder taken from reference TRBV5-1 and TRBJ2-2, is KAGVTQTPRYLIKTRGQQVTLSCSPISGHRSVSWYQQTPGQGLQFLFEYFSETQRNKGNFPGRFSGRQFSNSRSEMNVSTLELGDSALYLCASSANGQHTGELFFGEGSRLTVL.

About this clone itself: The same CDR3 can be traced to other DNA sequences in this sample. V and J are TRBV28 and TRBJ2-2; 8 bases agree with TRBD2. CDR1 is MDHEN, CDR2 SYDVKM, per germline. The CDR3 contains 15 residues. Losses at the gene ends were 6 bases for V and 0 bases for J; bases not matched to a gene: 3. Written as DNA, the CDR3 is TGTGCCAGCAGGGGAGCGGGAGCGAACACCGGGGAGCTGTTTTTT. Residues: CASRGAGANTGELFF.

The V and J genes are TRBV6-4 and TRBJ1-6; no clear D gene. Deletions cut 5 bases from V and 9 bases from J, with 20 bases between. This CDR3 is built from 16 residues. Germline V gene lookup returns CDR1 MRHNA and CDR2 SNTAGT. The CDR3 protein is CASSTQPSPVGSPLHF. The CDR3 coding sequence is TGTGCCAGCAGTACTCAGCCCAGTCCGGTGGGTTCACCCCTCCACTTT.

CDR3 DNA: TGTGCCAGCAGCTTGTCAACTGAAGCTTTCTTT. It encodes CASSLSTEAFF. The chain employs TRBV5-6 and TRBJ1-1; D not resolved. Germline V gives CDR1 SGHDT, CDR2 YYEEEE. There are 11 residues in the CDR3. V lost 1 base and J lost 5, with 3 bases in between.